This TCR beta chain was sequenced for a study of early T cells in non-severe SARS-CoV-2 infection (dated by TCRdb to 2020 to 2022). For the wider study: Because TCR sequencing was done on bulk RNA from unsorted whole blood, the alpha and beta chains could not be paired.

Set within a cohort of healthcare workers in London, UK, this nested case-control study involved weekly PCR testing of nasopharyngeal swabs along with blood sampling. Between 23 and 31 March 2020, the week of the UK lockdown, healthcare workers were enrolled and then followed up weekly for as long as 16 weeks. The germline V gene (reference sequence) sets CDR1 to DFQATT and CDR2 to SNEGSKA. V has 0 bases trimmed and J has 3 bases trimmed; junction bases matching no gene number 7. The CDR3, cysteine through phenylalanine, is 15 amino acids long. The DNA shown is the 45-base CDR3, in frame from base 1. As concerns this clonotype: Its antigen is still unknown. Base qualities are not provided; no much larger clone lies one nucleotide away.

Broader findings and caveats from the paper: VDJdb matching was skewed toward anti-spike CD8 responses and likely underestimated virus-specific expansions, missing private and CD4 specificities.

The method behind the library was 5' RACE. The data were produced on a NextSeq 500. In the TCR library protocol, unique molecular identifiers were attached to individual cDNA molecules to correct for PCR bias and sequencing error. TCR alpha and beta chains were both sequenced, and the abundances of alpha and beta sequences in each sample were closely correlated with each other. On the authors' methods: V gene, J gene and CDR3 annotation of TCR sequences was performed with Decombinator V4. Expanded TCRs were defined as changing significantly between any two time points under a Poisson model with p below 0.0001. TCR abundances were normalised to the total number of TCRs sequenced per sample and were expressed as counts per million. TRAV1-2 paired with TRAJ12, TRAJ20 or TRAJ33 defined MAIT TCRs, while TRAV10 paired with TRAJ18 defined iNKT TCRs. A search of VDJdb, accessed on 1 November 2021, was run for TCRs annotated to CMV, EBV and SARS-CoV-2, with TCRs annotated for multiple antigens excluded. The public reads were reanalyzed by TCRdb: fastp trimming at Q25, MiXCR alignment, in-frame beta chains only. For every CDR3 protein sequence, its rows merge into one entry that carries the most common genes and DNA. The V and J calls, along with clone size, are taken from TCRdb and not from the paper's own processing. The sample table shows about 60,000 distinct CDR3 sequences, and about 15% are seen once. The top ten clonotypes cover 9% to 10% of the sample.

The receptor's source is an adult who was a healthcare worker with PCR-confirmed SARS-CoV-2 infection or an uninfected control (not recorded which). Source: whole blood, taken at baseline. The chain links TRBV20-1 with TRBJ2-7; 8 middle bases align to TRBD1. The CDR3 in this case is CSARDPTGAGYEQYF. The DNA sequence is given as TGCAGTGCTAGAGACCCGACAGGGGCGGGCTACGAGCAGTACTTC.